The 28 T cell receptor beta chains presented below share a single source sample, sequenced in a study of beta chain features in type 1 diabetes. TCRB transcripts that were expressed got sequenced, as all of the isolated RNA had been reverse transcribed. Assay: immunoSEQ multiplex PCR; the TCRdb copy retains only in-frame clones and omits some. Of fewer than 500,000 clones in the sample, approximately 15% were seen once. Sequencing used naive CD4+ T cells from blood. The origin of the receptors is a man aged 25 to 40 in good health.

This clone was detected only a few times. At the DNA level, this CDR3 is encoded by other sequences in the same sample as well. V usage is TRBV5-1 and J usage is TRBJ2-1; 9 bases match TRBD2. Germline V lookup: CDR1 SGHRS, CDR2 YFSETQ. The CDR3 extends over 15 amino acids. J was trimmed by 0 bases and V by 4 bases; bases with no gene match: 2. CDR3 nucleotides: TGCGCCAGCAGCCCAGCGGGGGGCTCCTACAATGAGCAGTTCTTC. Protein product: CASSPAGGSYNEQFF.

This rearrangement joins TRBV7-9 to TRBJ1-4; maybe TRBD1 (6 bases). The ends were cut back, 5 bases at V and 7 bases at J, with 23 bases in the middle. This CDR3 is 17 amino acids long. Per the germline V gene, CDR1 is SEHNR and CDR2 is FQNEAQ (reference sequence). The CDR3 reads CASSPTGGAWSTEKLFF. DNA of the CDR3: TGTGCCAGCAGCCCCACGGGGGGCGCGTGGTCAACTGAAAAACTGTTTTTT.

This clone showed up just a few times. The CDR3 bases are TGTGCCAGCAGCTCCGACAGTGGGAAGACCCAGTACTTC. It codes for CASSSDSGKTQYF. The chain links TRBV7-3 to TRBJ2-5; TRBD1 is a possible D gene (5 bases). V shed 4 bases and J shed 6 bases, with 12 bases lying between them. The germline V gene has CDR1 SGHTA and CDR2 FQGTGA. The length of the CDR3 is 13 residues.

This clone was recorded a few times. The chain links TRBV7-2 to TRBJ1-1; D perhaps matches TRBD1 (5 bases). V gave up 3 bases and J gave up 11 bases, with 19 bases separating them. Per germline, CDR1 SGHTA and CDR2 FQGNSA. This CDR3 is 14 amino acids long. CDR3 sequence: CASSFAGPEVEAFF. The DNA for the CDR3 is TGTGCCAGCAGCTTCGCGGGGCCGGAGGTGGAGGCTTTCTTT.

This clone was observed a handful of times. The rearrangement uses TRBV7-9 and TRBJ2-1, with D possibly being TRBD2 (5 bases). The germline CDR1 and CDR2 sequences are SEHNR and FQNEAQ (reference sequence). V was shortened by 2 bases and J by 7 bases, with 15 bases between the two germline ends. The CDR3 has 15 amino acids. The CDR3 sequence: CASSLFAGVLNEQFF. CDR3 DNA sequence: TGTGCCAGCAGCTTATTTGCCGGGGTCTTAAATGAGCAGTTCTTC.

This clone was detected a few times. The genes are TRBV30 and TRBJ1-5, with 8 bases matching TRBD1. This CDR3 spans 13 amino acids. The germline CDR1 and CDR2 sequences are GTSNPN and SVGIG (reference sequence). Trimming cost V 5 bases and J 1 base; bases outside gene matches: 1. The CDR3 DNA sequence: TGTGCCTGGGACAGGGGAAGCAATCAGCCCCAGCATTTT. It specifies CAWDRGSNQPQHF.

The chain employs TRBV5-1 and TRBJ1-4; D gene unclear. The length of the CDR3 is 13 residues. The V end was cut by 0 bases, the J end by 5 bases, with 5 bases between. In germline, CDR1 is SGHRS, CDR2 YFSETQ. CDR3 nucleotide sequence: TGCGCCAGCAGCTTGGTCCCGAATGAAAAACTGTTTTTT. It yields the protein CASSLVPNEKLFF.

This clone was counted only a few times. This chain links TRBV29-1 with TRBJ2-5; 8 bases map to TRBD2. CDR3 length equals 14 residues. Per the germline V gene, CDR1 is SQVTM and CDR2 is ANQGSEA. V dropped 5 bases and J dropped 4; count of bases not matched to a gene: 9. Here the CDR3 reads CSVTGSGRGETQYF. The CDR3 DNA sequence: TGCAGCGTTACGGGGAGCGGGAGAGGAGAGACCCAGTACTTC.

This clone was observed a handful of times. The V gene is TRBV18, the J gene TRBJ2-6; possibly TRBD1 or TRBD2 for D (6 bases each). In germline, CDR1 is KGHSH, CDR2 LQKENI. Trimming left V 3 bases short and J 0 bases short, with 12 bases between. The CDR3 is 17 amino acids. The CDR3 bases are TGTGCCAGCTCACCTACCCGGGGGCCCTCTGGGGCCAACGTCCTGACTTTC. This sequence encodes CASSPTRGPSGANVLTF. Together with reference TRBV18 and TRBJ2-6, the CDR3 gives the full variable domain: NAGVMQNPRHLVRRRGQEARLRCSPMKGHSHVYWYRQLPEEGLKFMVYLQKENIIDESGMPKERFSAEFPKEGPSILRIQQVVRGDSAAYFCASSPTRGPSGANVLTFGAGSRLTVL.

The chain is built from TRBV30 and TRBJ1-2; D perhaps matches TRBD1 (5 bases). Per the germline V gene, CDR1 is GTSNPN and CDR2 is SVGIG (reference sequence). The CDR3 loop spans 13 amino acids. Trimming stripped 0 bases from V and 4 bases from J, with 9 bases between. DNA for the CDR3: TGTGCCTGGAGTGTACTGGGGCCCTATGGCTACACCTTC. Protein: CAWSVLGPYGYTF. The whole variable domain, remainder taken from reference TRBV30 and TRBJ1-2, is SQTIHQWPATLVQPVGSPLSLECTVEGTSNPNLYWYRQAAGRGLQLLFYSVGIGQISSEVPQNLSASRPQDRQFILSSKKLLLSDSGFYLCAWSVLGPYGYTFGSGTRLTVV.

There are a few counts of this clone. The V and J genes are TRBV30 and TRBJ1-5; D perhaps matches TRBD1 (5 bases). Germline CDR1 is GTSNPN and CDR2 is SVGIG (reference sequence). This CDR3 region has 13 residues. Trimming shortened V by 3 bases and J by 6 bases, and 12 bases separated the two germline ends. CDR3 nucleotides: TGTGCCTGGAGCCGGGGTGGGGGTCAGCCCCAGCATTTT. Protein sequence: CAWSRGGGQPQHF.

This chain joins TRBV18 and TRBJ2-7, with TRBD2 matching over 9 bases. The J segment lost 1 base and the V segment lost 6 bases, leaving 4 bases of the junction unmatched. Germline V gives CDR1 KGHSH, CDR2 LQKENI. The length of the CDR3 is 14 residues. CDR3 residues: CASSREGHSYEQYV. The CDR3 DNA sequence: TGTGCCAGCTCGCGGGAGGGCCATTCCTACGAGCAGTACGTC.

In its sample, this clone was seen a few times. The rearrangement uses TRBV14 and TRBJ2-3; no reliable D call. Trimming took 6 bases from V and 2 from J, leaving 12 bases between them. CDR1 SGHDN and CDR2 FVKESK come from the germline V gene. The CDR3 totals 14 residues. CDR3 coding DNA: TGTGCCAGCAGGGGCTGGCAAATCACAGATACGCAGTATTTT. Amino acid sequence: CASRGWQITDTQYF.

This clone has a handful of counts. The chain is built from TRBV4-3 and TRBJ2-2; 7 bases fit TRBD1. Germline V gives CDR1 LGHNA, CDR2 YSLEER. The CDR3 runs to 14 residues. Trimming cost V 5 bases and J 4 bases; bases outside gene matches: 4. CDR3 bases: TGCGCCAGCAGCGGGGGACAGCCCACCGGGGAGCTGTTTTTT. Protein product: CASSGGQPTGELFF.

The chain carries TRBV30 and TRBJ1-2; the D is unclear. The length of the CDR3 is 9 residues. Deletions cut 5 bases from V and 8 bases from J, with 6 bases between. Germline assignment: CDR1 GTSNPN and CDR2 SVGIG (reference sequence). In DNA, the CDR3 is TGTGCCTGGGCTTTGGGCTACACCTTC. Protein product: CAWALGYTF.

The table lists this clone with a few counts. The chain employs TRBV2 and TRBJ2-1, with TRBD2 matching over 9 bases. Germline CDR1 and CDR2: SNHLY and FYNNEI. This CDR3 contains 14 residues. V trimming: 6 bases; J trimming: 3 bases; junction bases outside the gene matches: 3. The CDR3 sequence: CASRRLAVYNEQFF. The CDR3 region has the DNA TGTGCCAGCAGACGACTAGCGGTCTACAATGAGCAGTTCTTC.

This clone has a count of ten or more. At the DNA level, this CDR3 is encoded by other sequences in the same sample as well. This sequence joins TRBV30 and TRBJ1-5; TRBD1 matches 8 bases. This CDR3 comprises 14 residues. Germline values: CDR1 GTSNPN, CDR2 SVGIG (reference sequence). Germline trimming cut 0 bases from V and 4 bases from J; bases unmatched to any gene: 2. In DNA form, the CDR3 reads TGTGCCTGGAGTGTACGACAGGGGAATCAGCCCCAGCATTTT. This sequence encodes CAWSVRQGNQPQHF.

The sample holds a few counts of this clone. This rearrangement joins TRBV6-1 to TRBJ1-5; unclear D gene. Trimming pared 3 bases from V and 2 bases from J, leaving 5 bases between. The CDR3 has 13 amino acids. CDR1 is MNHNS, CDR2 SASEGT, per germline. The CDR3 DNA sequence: TGTGCCAGCAGTGAGAGAGGCAATCAGCCCCAGCATTTT. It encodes CASSERGNQPQHF.

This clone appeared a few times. CDR3 in amino acids: CASSVVSGSGANVLTF. The CDR3 nucleotides are TGTGCCAGCAGCGTAGTGAGTGGCTCTGGGGCCAACGTCCTGACTTTC. The chain combines TRBV9 with TRBJ2-6, with D unresolved. CDR3 length: 16 residues. V was pared by 0 bases and J by 0 bases, with 7 bases between. The germline V gene has CDR1 SGDLS and CDR2 YYNGEE.

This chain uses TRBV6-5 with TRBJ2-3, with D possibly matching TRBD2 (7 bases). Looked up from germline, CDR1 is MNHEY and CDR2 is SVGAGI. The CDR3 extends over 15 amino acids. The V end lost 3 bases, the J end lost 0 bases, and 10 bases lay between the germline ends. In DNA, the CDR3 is TGTGCCAGCAGTTATCGGGGGGCTAGCACAGATACGCAGTATTTT. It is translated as CASSYRGASTDTQYF.

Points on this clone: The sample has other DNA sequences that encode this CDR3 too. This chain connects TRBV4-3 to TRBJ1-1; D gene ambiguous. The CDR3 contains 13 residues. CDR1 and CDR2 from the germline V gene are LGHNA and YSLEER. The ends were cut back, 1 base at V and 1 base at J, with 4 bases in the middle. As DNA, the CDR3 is TGCGCCAGCAGCCAAGTAGGGAACACTGAAGCTTTCTTT. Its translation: CASSQVGNTEAFF.

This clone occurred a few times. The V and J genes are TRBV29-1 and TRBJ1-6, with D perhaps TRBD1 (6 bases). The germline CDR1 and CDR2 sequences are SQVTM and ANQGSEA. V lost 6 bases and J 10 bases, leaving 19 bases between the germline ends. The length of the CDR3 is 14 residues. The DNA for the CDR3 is TGCAGCGTCGCTACAGGGATTAAAGGCTCACCCCTCCACTTT. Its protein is CSVATGIKGSPLHF. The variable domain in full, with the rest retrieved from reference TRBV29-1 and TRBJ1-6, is SAVISQKPSRDICQRGTSLTIQCQVDSQVTMMFWYRQQPGQSLTLIATANQGSEATYESGFVIDKFPISRPNLTFSTLTVSNMSPEDSSIYLCSVATGIKGSPLHFGNGTRLTVT.

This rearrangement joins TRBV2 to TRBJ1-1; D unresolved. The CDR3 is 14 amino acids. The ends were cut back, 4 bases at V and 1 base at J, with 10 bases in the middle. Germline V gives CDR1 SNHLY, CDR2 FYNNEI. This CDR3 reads CASSGDLTNTEAFF. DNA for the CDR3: TGTGCCAGCAGTGGGGATCTGACGAACACTGAAGCTTTCTTT. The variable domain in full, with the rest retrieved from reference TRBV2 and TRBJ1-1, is EPEVTQTPSHQVTQMGQEVILRCVPISNHLYFYWYRQILGQKVEFLVSFYNNEISEKSEIFDDQFSVERPDGSNFTLKIRSTKLEDSAMYFCASSGDLTNTEAFFGQGTRLTVV.

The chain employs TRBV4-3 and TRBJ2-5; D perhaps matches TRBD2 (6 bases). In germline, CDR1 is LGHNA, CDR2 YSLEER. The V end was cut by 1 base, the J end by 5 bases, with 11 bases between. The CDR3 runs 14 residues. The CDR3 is CASSQVAGTETQYF. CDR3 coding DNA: TGCGCCAGCAGCCAAGTTGCGGGGACGGAGACCCAGTACTTC.

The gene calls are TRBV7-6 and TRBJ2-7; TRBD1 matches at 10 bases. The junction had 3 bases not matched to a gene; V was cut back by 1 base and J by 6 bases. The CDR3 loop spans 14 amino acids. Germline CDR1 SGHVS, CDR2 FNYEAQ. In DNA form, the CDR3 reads TGTGCCAGCAGCTTAGTCAGGGACAGGGGCGAGCAGTACTTC. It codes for CASSLVRDRGEQYF.

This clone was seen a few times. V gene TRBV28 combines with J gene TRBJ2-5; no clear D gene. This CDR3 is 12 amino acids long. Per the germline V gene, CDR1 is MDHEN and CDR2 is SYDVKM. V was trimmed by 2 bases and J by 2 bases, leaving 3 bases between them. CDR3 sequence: CASSLLQETQYF. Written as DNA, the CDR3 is TGTGCCAGCAGTTTACTTCAAGAGACCCAGTACTTC.

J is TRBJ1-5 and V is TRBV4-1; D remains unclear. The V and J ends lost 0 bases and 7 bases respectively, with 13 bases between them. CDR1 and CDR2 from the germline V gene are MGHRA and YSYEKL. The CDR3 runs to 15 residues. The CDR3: CASSQDRSRSQPQHF. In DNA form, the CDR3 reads TGCGCCAGCAGCCAAGATCGGTCGCGGAGCCAGCCCCAGCATTTT.

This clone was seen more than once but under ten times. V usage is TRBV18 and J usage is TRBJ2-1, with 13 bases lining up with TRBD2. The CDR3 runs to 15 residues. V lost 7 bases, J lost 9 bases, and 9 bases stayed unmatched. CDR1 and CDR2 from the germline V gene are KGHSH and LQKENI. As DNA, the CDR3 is TGTGCCAGCTATAGACTAGCGGGAGGAGTTGGTGAGCAGTTCTTC. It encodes CASYRLAGGVGEQFF.